This T cell receptor (beta chain) was sequenced for a study of T cells in Graves' hyperthyroidism and ophthalmopathy. Findings and limits, study-wide: The blood repertoire included most of the expanded thyroid clonotypes above 0.001.

Turning to this clonotype: Its target is unknown.

Fresh peripheral blood, around 9.5 ml, yielded the PBMCs. TCR beta CDR3 sequences were amplified from RNA transcripts. The HTBI primer set drove a first-round RT-PCR of the TCR CDR3. Using its own MiXCR run on the multiplex PCR reads, TCRdb lists one record per CDR3 protein. The profile shows approximately 490,000 distinct CDR3 sequences, about 22% of them singletons. Sequenced: blood. The clonotype comes from a woman in her 70s with Graves' ophthalmopathy.

CDR3 sequence (DNA): TGTGCCAGCAGCTTGGCGGGACCGGCGGGCACTGAAGCTTTCTTT. Its translation: CASSLAGPAGTEAFF. The chain uses TRBV5-6 and TRBJ1-1, with D maybe TRBD1 (5 bases). Germline CDR1 is SGHDT and CDR2 is YYEEEE. V lost 0 bases, J lost 4 bases, and 13 bases lay in between. CDR3 length: 15 residues.